The 30 T cell receptor beta chains reported below all come from one sample, sequenced in a study of T cells expressing NK-cell markers. TCRdb reprocessed the 5' RACE reads and reports one entry per CDR3 protein, with no DNA. The sample's table shows 500,000 or so distinct CDR3 sequences. The sequenced sample was blood T cells: a sorted CD56 or NKG2C T cell subset, CD4+ or CD8+ T cells, or bulk PBMC T cells (not recorded which). These TCRs come from a man between 18 and 29 years old in good health.

The chain recombines TRBV4-1 with TRBJ2-2; the D call of TRBD1 rests on TCRdb alone, since no DNA is present to check it. From germline, CDR1 is MGHRA and CDR2 YSYEKL. This CDR3 has 19 residues. CDR3 residues: CASSLEYSPGQKNTGELFF.

The rearrangement joins TRBV18 to TRBJ1-1. Per germline, CDR1 KGHSH and CDR2 LQKENI. The CDR3 extends over 15 amino acids. The CDR3 is CASSPQVKGFTEAFF.

This chain uses TRBV4-1 with TRBJ1-2; TCRdb selects TRBD1, and the lack of DNA leaves this call unchecked. The CDR3 has 17 amino acids. Germline V gene lookup returns CDR1 MGHRA and CDR2 YSYEKL. CDR3 in amino acids: CASSQEGTQRHNYGYTF.

This chain connects TRBV20-1 to TRBJ2-1; the TCRdb call, TRBD2, lacks DNA for checking. CDR1 and CDR2 (germline): DFQATT, SNEGSKA (reference sequence). The CDR3 extends over 14 amino acids. The CDR3 spells CSAGSTEDVNEQFF.

The chain links TRBV12-3 or TRBV12-4 to TRBJ2-7; the D call from TCRdb, TRBD2, cannot be confirmed without DNA. The length of the CDR3 is 16 residues. The CDR3 protein is CASSLGLAQKSYEQYF.

V is TRBV5-1 and J is TRBJ2-3; TCRdb gives TRBD1 as the D gene, but with no DNA this cannot be confirmed. Germline assignment: CDR1 SGHRS and CDR2 YFSETQ. The CDR3 spans 15 residues. The CDR3 loop is CASSLVAGPGDTQYF.

The chain is built from TRBV29-1 and TRBJ2-1; TCRdb's D gene call, TRBD1, goes unchecked for lack of DNA. Per germline, CDR1 SQVTM and CDR2 ANQGSEA. CDR3 length equals 13 residues. The CDR3 sequence is CSATTTGGSEQFF.

The CDR3 sequence is CASSIGAVNTEAFF. This chain joins TRBV19 and TRBJ1-1. The CDR3 has 14 amino acids. Germline-derived CDR1 and CDR2 are LNHDA and SQIVND (reference sequence).

V usage is TRBV4-1 and J usage is TRBJ2-2; absent DNA, TCRdb's TRBD1 call cannot be checked. CDR1 MGHRA and CDR2 YSYEKL come from the germline V gene. The CDR3 sequence is 18 residues long. CDR3 loop: CASSQDGSGQGPERGLFF.

The rearrangement links TRBV6-2 or TRBV6-3 to TRBJ2-3; TCRdb indicates TRBD2, and absent DNA this call remains unverified. CDR1 is MNHEY and CDR2 is SVGEGT in the germline V gene. The CDR3 contains 15 residues. The CDR3 protein is CASSRLATRTDTQYF.

This sequence joins TRBV7-8 and TRBJ1-2; TCRdb selects TRBD1, and the lack of DNA leaves this call unchecked. The CDR3 length is 15 residues. The germline CDR1 and CDR2 sequences are SGHVS and FQNEAQ. The CDR3 sequence is CASSLGRGPDYGYTF.

This rearrangement joins TRBV28 to TRBJ2-1. Per germline, CDR1 MDHEN and CDR2 SYDVKM. The length of the CDR3 is 13 residues. CDR3 amino acids: CASSRTSNNEQFF. The whole variable domain, remainder taken from reference TRBV28 and TRBJ2-1, is DVKVTQSSRYLVKRTGEKVFLECVQDMDHENMFWYRQDPGLGLRLIYFSYDVKMKEKGDIPEGYSVSREKKERFSLILESASTNQTSMYLCASSRTSNNEQFFGPGTRLTVL.

The chain employs TRBV4-2 and TRBJ2-1; without DNA, the TCRdb call of TRBD2 cannot be checked. The CDR3 loop spans 19 amino acids. Per germline, CDR1 LGHNA and CDR2 YNFKEQ. The CDR3 region is CASSPAGLADSNTYNEQFF.

V usage is TRBV12-3 or TRBV12-4 and J usage is TRBJ2-5; TCRdb lists TRBD1, though no DNA is available to test this call. This CDR3 has 15 residues. The CDR3: CASRKGDRVEETQYF.

The chain links TRBV9 to TRBJ2-3; the D call from TCRdb, TRBD2, cannot be confirmed without DNA. Germline values: CDR1 SGDLS, CDR2 YYNGEE. CDR3 length: 16 amino acids. This chain's CDR3 is CASSVALREGPDTQYF.

The V and J genes are TRBV7-7 and TRBJ2-5; TCRdb's D gene call, TRBD1, goes unchecked for lack of DNA. The germline gives CDR1 SSHAT, CDR2 FNYEAQ (reference sequence). This CDR3 comprises 14 residues. The CDR3 here is CASSLDRGFETQYF. The full variable domain, with the rest looked up from reference TRBV7-7 and TRBJ2-5, is GAGVSQSPRYKVTKRGQDVTLRCDPISSHATLYWYQQALGQGPEFLTYFNYEAQPDKSGLPSDRFSAERPEGSISTLTIQRTEQRDSAMYRCASSLDRGFETQYFGPGTRLLVL.

The chain uses TRBV7-9 and TRBJ2-5; absent DNA, TCRdb's TRBD2 call cannot be checked. The CDR3 runs to 16 residues. Germline V gene lookup returns CDR1 SEHNR and CDR2 FQNEAQ (reference sequence). The CDR3 here is CASSFGLAGGKETQYF.

This CDR3 reads CASSPSRCGTDTQYF. The chain is built from TRBV21-1 and TRBJ2-3; TCRdb picks TRBD2, but there is no DNA to check that call. TRBV21-1 is reported as a pseudogene. There are 15 residues in the CDR3.

This chain connects TRBV20-1 to TRBJ1-4; TCRdb picks TRBD1, but there is no DNA to check that call. The germline gives CDR1 DFQATT, CDR2 SNEGSKA (reference sequence). There are 18 residues in the CDR3. CDR3 amino acids: CSARDIPTRPGGFEKLFF.

The V call is TRBV7-9, the J call TRBJ2-3; no DNA is available, so the TRBD1 call from TCRdb remains unchecked. The CDR3 is 14 residues long. Germline CDR1 reads SEHNR; CDR2 reads FQNEAQ (reference sequence). The CDR3 region is CATYSPWTTDTQYF.

This chain uses TRBV27 with TRBJ2-2. Per the germline V gene, CDR1 is MNHEY and CDR2 is SMNVEV (reference sequence). The CDR3 loop spans 16 amino acids. The CDR3 sequence is CASSQLTLQNTGELFF.

The chain's CDR3 is CASSESRGSGEKLFF. The gene calls are TRBV25-1 and TRBJ1-4; TCRdb's D call of TRBD1 is untestable without DNA. CDR1 MGHDK and CDR2 SYGVNS come from the germline V gene. The CDR3 length is 15 residues.

The genes are TRBV21-1 and TRBJ2-3; lacking DNA, the TRBD1 call made by TCRdb goes unchecked. TRBV21-1 is described as a pseudogene. The CDR3 length is 17 residues. The CDR3 sequence is CASSKIRQGDFPDTQYF.

The J gene is TRBJ2-5, the V gene TRBV7-9; TCRdb returns TRBD1, unconfirmable since there is no DNA. Germline V gives CDR1 SEHNR, CDR2 FQNEAQ (reference sequence). This CDR3 contains 16 residues. CDR3: CASSAGHGGLQETQYF.

V gene TRBV12-3 or TRBV12-4 combines with J gene TRBJ1-5; TCRdb selects TRBD1, and the lack of DNA leaves this call unchecked. This CDR3 contains 15 residues. The CDR3 region is CASSLRGRMGQPQHF.

The chain recombines TRBV5-1 with TRBJ2-3; TCRdb's D call, TRBD2, is unchecked because there is no DNA. The CDR3 sequence is 19 residues long. Germline assignment: CDR1 SGHRS and CDR2 YFSETQ. This CDR3 is CASSLIRLAGGSSTDTQYF.

The J gene is TRBJ1-1, the V gene TRBV12-3 or TRBV12-4; absent DNA, TCRdb's TRBD1 call cannot be checked. The CDR3 is made up of 15 amino acids. CDR3 sequence: CASSFFGQGNTEAFF.

The chain has TRBV20-1 and TRBJ2-1; the TCRdb call, TRBD2, lacks DNA for checking. CDR3 length: 17 amino acids. Looked up from germline, CDR1 is DFQATT and CDR2 is SNEGSKA (reference sequence). The CDR3 sequence: CSASHPGTSGRPREQFF.

The chain recombines TRBV20-1 with TRBJ2-1; as DNA is missing, the TRBD2 call by TCRdb cannot be tested. CDR3 size: 12 residues. Germline-derived CDR1 and CDR2 are DFQATT and SNEGSKA (reference sequence). The CDR3 spells CSSQWGVSEQFF.

The chain has TRBV7-2 and TRBJ2-3. The germline V gene encodes CDR1 SGHTA and CDR2 FQGNSA. The CDR3 loop spans 16 amino acids. This CDR3 is CASSLPDTVLWDTQYF.